The clone carrying this TCR beta chain has a handful of counts. The V gene's germline CDR1 is SGHTA and CDR2 FQGNSA. J lost 4 bases, V lost 3 bases, and 8 bases had no gene match. This CDR3 has 16 residues. From the RT-PCR reads, TCRdb called clonotypes with MiXCR, one entry per CDR3 protein. This repertoire shows a few hundred thousand distinct CDR3 sequences, 20% to 25% found once; its top ten account for more than 8.5%. This sample is part of a study of response to subunit inactivated influenza vaccine. V gene TRBV7-2 combines with J gene TRBJ1-2; TRBD1 aligns across 10 bases. The sample in question was PBMCs from blood, obtained less than 22 months after vaccination. The clonotype was recovered from a man aged 50 to 75 who received an inactivated influenza vaccine. The CDR3 loop is CASSFSSGQGGYGYTF. CDR3 coding DNA: TGTGCCAGCAGCTTTTCCAGCGGACAGGGGGGCTATGGCTACACCTTC.